This TCR beta chain is drawn from a study of cytomegalovirus exposure and HLA in healthy donors. As for the study in general: An early release of data contained about 85 million unique TCRs, which came from HLA-typed donors.

The study ran its PCR with 60 Vbeta and 13 Jbeta primers. Original methodology: Unique TCR beta chains totaled roughly 79 million in a later count, with roughly 11 million of them shared. Produced via immunoSEQ multiplex PCR; TCRdb's table is partial and in-frame only. That table supplies the V and J calls and clone size; D and trimming were determined from the DNA. The sample carries a few hundred thousand clones, approximately 82% recorded once. Of note for this clone: Its antigen is undetermined.

Trimming took 4 bases from V and 1 from J, leaving 8 bases between them. The CDR3 is 14 residues long. Germline CDR1 WNHNN, CDR2 SYGVQD (reference sequence). Overall study findings and caveats: Among the CMV-associated chains, three were confirmed in vitro as specific for CMV antigens. The authors judged a highly shared variant cluster likely a sequencing artifact.

Sequenced sample: PBMCs. This chain joins TRBV10-1 and TRBJ2-1; a possible D gene is TRBD1 (6 bases). The TCR was taken from a woman in her forties in good health and CMV-seronegative. DNA for the CDR3: TGCGCCAGCAGTGCACAGGGATCCTACAATGAGCAGTTCTTC. Translating gives CASSAQGSYNEQFF.